This T cell receptor (beta chain) was identified in a study of blood T cell repertoires in COVID-19. Germline V lookup: CDR1 SQVTM, CDR2 ANQGSEA. V was pared by 7 bases and J by 3 bases, with 8 bases of the junction left unmatched. The CDR3 covers 14 residues. In the study's own analysis: Scientists estimated how many nucleated cells there were by amplifying reference gene primers. The method was immunoSEQ multiplex PCR; TCRdb's version includes in-frame clones alone and lacks a portion of them. The V and J calls and clone size come from that table; D and trimming were worked out from the DNA. The repertoire has hundreds of thousands of clones, approximately 86% of them found once; the top ten carry around 2.6%.

This chain links TRBV29-1 with TRBJ1-2; TRBD1 matches at 10 bases. Sequencing was performed on PBMCs or T cells enriched from blood (not recorded which). The source is a woman in her twenties or thirties with acute COVID-19. CDR3 DNA sequence: TGCAGCGCCCCAGGACAGGGGGAAGACTATGGCTACACCTTC. Translated: CSAPGQGEDYGYTF.